The 9 T cell receptor beta chains given below trace back to one sample, sequenced in a study of Tregs in tolerant kidney transplant recipients. The method was immunoSEQ multiplex PCR; TCRdb's version includes in-frame clones alone and lacks a portion of them. The data contain 45,000 to 55,000 clones, roughly nine tenths of them seen just once; the ten biggest clones take up 15%. Related graft donors supplied nonmyeloablative bone marrow transplants, and mixed chimerism was transient. Sequenced here: CD8+ T cells from blood (PBMCs), sampled 24 months after the transplant. These receptors were taken from a human patient who received a combined kidney and bone marrow transplant. Some T cells could come from the graft donor.

The rearrangement links TRBV7-3 to TRBJ2-1; TRBD2 matches at 11 bases. From germline, CDR1 is SGHTA and CDR2 FQGTGA. The CDR3 is 16 amino acids. The junction had 5 bases not matched to a gene; V was cut back by 5 bases and J by 2 bases. The chain's CDR3 is CASSLLAGGAYNEQFF. DNA for the CDR3: TGTGCCAGCAGCCTTCTAGCGGGAGGAGCCTACAATGAGCAGTTCTTC.

CDR3 in amino acids: CASSTHPGGDGYTF. The CDR3, as DNA: TGTGCCAGCAGCACACACCCAGGGGGCGATGGCTACACCTTC. This chain connects TRBV9 to TRBJ1-2; 8 nucleotides match TRBD1. The germline CDR1 and CDR2 sequences are SGDLS and YYNGEE. The CDR3 totals 14 residues. The junction had 8 bases not matched to a gene; V was cut back by 4 bases and J by 6 bases. The full variable domain, its missing parts supplied by reference TRBV9 and TRBJ1-2, is DSGVTQTPKHLITATGQRVTLRCSPRSGDLSVYWYQQSLDQGLQFLIQYYNGEERAKGNILERFSAQQFPDLHSELNLSSLELGDSALYFCASSTHPGGDGYTFGSGTRLTVV.

This chain uses TRBV5-6 with TRBJ1-2, with TRBD1 as a possible D gene (6 bases). Germline CDR1 SGHDT, CDR2 YYEEEE. The CDR3 contains 14 residues. Trimming removed 0 bases from V and 4 bases from J, with 10 bases in between. The chain's CDR3 is CASSLGQAIYGYTF. CDR3 sequence (DNA): TGTGCCAGCAGCTTGGGACAGGCTATCTATGGCTACACCTTC.

CDR3 nucleotides: TGTGCCAGCAGCTTAGAGGGACAGCCTAACTATGGCTACACCTTC. It specifies CASSLEGQPNYGYTF. This chain joins TRBV11-3 and TRBJ1-2, with 7 nucleotides matching TRBD1. The CDR3 has 15 residues. J was trimmed by 0 bases and V by 0 bases; bases with no gene match: 1. Looked up from germline, CDR1 is SGHNT and CDR2 is YENEEA.

The V gene is TRBV7-2, the J gene TRBJ2-5, with 9 bases lining up with TRBD2. The DNA end lines up better with TRBJ2-7; the J call may be wrong. CDR3 size: 14 residues. Germline V gene sequence: CDR1 SGHTA, CDR2 FQGNSA. The CDR3 sequence: CASSFGGGAYEQYF. As DNA, the CDR3 is TGTGCCAGCAGCTTCGGCGGGGGGGCCTACGAGCAGTACTTC.

The chain recombines TRBV4-3 with TRBJ2-7, with TRBD1 as a possible D gene (6 bases). Trimming removed 0 bases from V and 3 bases from J, with 15 bases in between. This CDR3 contains 16 residues. Per the germline V gene, CDR1 is LGHNA and CDR2 is YSLEER. CDR3 coding DNA: TGCGCCAGCAGCCAAGACGAAGAGACAGGTAACTACGAGCAGTACTTC. This translates into CASSQDEETGNYEQYF.

The chain carries TRBV4-1 and TRBJ2-2, with a tentative D call TRBD1 (6 bases). V was cut by 1 base and J by 5 bases, with 14 bases left in between. Germline CDR1 and CDR2: MGHRA and YSYEKL. There are 16 residues in the CDR3. CDR3 in DNA: TGCGCCAGCAGCCAAGCTACAGGGTTAACGACCGGGGAGCTGTTTTTT. It is translated as CASSQATGLTTGELFF.

The chain has TRBV29-1 and TRBJ1-1; no clear D gene. The germline V and J ends were trimmed by 5 bases and 4 bases, with 8 bases remaining between them. Germline CDR1 is SQVTM and CDR2 is ANQGSEA. The CDR3 covers 11 residues. The CDR3 DNA is TGCAGCGTTTGGAGGAGCACTGAAGCTTTCTTT. The encoded protein is CSVWRSTEAFF.

This rearrangement joins TRBV12-5 to TRBJ2-1; TRBD2 matches 9 bases. The J segment lost 8 bases and the V segment lost 4 bases, leaving 9 bases of the junction unmatched. Per germline, CDR1 LGHNT and CDR2 FRNRAP. The CDR3 is made up of 15 amino acids. In DNA, the CDR3 is TGTGCTAGTGGTTGGCGGGAGGGCCTTATCTATGAGCAGTTCTTC. The encoded protein is CASGWREGLIYEQFF.